Listed here are 10 T cell receptor beta chains from one sample, sequenced in a study of response to subunit inactivated influenza vaccine. TCRdb re-called the RT-PCR reads through MiXCR, storing one row per CDR3 protein. The sample lists about 520,000 distinct CDR3 sequences; approximately 7.8% were seen once. The material was PBMCs from blood, obtained roughly 24 months after vaccination. These receptors were collected from a man aged 45-69 years who received an inactivated influenza vaccine.

In its sample, this clonotype was seen many times. The chain recombines TRBV4-2 with TRBJ2-2, with 7 positions matching TRBD1. The CDR3 extends over 15 amino acids. Per germline, CDR1 LGHNA and CDR2 YNFKEQ. J gave up 3 bases and V 5 bases, and 6 bases lay outside the gene matches. CDR3 region: CASSKRQGDTGELFF. The CDR3 DNA is TGTGCCAGCAGCAAACGACAGGGCGACACCGGGGAGCTGTTTTTT.

This clonotype occurred a few times. J is TRBJ2-3 and V is TRBV5-1; TRBD2 matches 9 bases. Unmatched junction bases numbered 5, after V lost 0 bases and J lost 3 bases. The CDR3 runs 16 residues. Germline CDR1 SGHRS, CDR2 YFSETQ. The CDR3 DNA follows: TGCGCCAGCAGCTTGGCGGCGGGGGGGCAAACAGATACGCAGTATTTT. Encoded protein: CASSLAAGGQTDTQYF.

The gene calls are TRBV10-3 and TRBJ1-2, with D tentatively TRBD1 (6 bases). There are 14 residues in the CDR3. Germline V gene lookup returns CDR1 ENHRY and CDR2 SYGVKD. V gave up 2 bases and J gave up 4 bases, with 11 bases separating them. The DNA for the CDR3 is TGTGCCATCAGTGAGGGCAGGGGAGGCTATGGCTACACCTTC. It is translated as CAISEGRGGYGYTF.

This clonotype was detected a few times. The CDR3 reads CASSPRPGPQGEQYF. DNA of the CDR3: TGTGCCAGCAGTCCACGCCCCGGACCTCAGGGCGAGCAGTACTTC. The V and J genes are TRBV11-2 and TRBJ2-7, with D maybe TRBD1 (5 bases). Germline V gene sequence: CDR1 SGHAT, CDR2 FQNNGV. This CDR3 has 15 amino acids. Trimming removed 6 bases at V and 6 bases at J, with 21 bases between.

The rearrangement joins TRBV12-3 or TRBV12-4 to TRBJ2-7, with D unresolved. The CDR3 is 11 residues long. The ends were cut back, 8 bases at V and 3 bases at J, with 8 bases in the middle. CDR3 coding DNA: TGTGCCAGCGGCCTTTACTACGAGCAGTACTTC. Its protein is CASGLYYEQYF.

This clonotype was seen repeatedly, ten times or more. The chain is built from TRBV6-5 and TRBJ2-7; the D is unclear. V dropped 4 bases and J dropped 3 bases, with 10 bases sitting between them. Germline CDR1 MNHEY, CDR2 SVGAGI. This CDR3 is built from 13 residues. For the CDR3, the DNA is TGTGCCAGCAGTTGGAGCACATACTACGAGCAGTACTTC. It specifies CASSWSTYYEQYF.

The sample holds many counts of this clonotype. The chain couples TRBV20-1 to TRBJ1-1, with 7 bases aligning to TRBD1. Looked up from germline, CDR1 is DFQATT and CDR2 is SNEGSKA (reference sequence). With 5 bases clipped from V and 6 bases from J, the junction kept 9 bases outside the gene matches. The CDR3 has 13 amino acids. CDR3 protein: CSAVQGRDAEAFF. CDR3 in DNA: TGCAGTGCTGTACAGGGGAGGGACGCTGAAGCTTTCTTT.

The chain carries TRBV6-1 and TRBJ1-5; D unclear. Germline values: CDR1 MNHNS, CDR2 SASEGT. V was pared by 7 bases and J by 1 base, with 14 bases between. The CDR3 runs 15 residues. The CDR3 sequence is CASTVQTASNQPQHF. CDR3 nucleotides: TGTGCCAGCACGGTCCAAACAGCGAGCAATCAGCCCCAGCATTTT.

The chain has TRBV29-1 and TRBJ2-7; TRBD2 aligns across 8 bases. The CDR3 is 13 amino acids. V was clipped by 6 bases and J by 2 bases; unmatched bases: 6. The germline V gene encodes CDR1 SQVTM and CDR2 ANQGSEA. DNA for the CDR3: TGCAGCGTCATAGCGGGGCGAACCTACGAGCAGTACTTC. Translating it yields CSVIAGRTYEQYF.

The genes are TRBV2 and TRBJ1-5; no clear D gene. CDR1 and CDR2 (germline): SNHLY, FYNNEI. CDR3 size: 20 residues. The germline V and J ends were trimmed by 1 base and 0 bases, with 22 bases remaining between them. The DNA for the CDR3 is TGTGCCAGCAGTGAAGACGGCGACTTCGGGTTTTCCTATAGCAATCAGCCCCAGCATTTT. Residues: CASSEDGDFGFSYSNQPQHF.